This T cell receptor beta chain emerged from a study of control samples from healthy donors and cancer patients. Germline V lookup: CDR1 KGHSH, CDR2 LQKENI. Trimming took off 3 bases at V and 6 bases at J, with 21 bases between the two ends. CDR3 size: 16 residues. Repertoires were generated with immunoSEQ multiplex PCR, while TCRdb's copy carries only in-frame clones and drops some. The sample consists of approximately 70,000 clones, roughly 87% of them appearing once. This sequence was found in a woman aged 50 to 65 in good health. The sequenced sample consisted of blood. This chain connects TRBV18 to TRBJ2-7, with D maybe TRBD2 (6 bases). The CDR3 DNA sequence: TGTGCCAGCTCACCCCGGGATGGCTCCCGCGGGGTCGAGCAGTACTTC. Translated: CASSPRDGSRGVEQYF.